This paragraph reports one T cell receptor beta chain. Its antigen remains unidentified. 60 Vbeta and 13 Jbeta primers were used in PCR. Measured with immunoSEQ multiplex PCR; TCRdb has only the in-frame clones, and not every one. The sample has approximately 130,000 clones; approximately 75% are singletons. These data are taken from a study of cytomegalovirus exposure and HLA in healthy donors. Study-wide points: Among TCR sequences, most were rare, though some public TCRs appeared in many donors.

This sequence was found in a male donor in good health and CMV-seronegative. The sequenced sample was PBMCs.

This CDR3 is CASSRSLQPITYEQYF. The CDR3 nucleotides read TGTGCCAGTAGTAGGTCCTTACAGCCAATTACCTACGAGCAGTACTTC. The chain has TRBV19 and TRBJ2-7; D unclear. Trimming stripped 4 bases from V and 2 bases from J, with 18 bases between. Germline assignment: CDR1 LNHDA and CDR2 SQIVND (reference sequence). This CDR3 is built from 16 residues.